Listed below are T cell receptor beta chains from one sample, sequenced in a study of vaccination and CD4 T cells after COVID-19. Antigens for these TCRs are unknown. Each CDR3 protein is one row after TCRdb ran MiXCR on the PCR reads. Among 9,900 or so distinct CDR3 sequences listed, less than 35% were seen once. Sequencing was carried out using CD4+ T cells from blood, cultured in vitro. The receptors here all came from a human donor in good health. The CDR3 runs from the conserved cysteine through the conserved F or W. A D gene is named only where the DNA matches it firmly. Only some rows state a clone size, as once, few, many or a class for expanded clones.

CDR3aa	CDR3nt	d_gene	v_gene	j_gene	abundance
CASSIDGQENTEAFF	TGTGCCAGTAGTATAGATGGCCAGGAGAACACTGAAGCTTTCTTT	.	TRBV19	TRBJ1-1	.
CASSPRGGAPMNTEAFF	TGTGCCAGCAGCCCCCGAGGCGGGGCCCCGATGAACACTGAAGCTTTCTTT	.	TRBV7-8	TRBJ1-1	few
CAIQGGPVDTQYF	TGTGCCATCCAAGGGGGGCCGGTAGATACGCAGTATTTT	.	TRBV28	TRBJ2-3	.
CASKEWQGRETQYF	TGTGCCAGCAAGGAATGGCAGGGCAGAGAGACCCAGTACTTC	.	TRBV28	TRBJ2-5	.
CSVGRIDDAFF	TGCAGTGTAGGCAGGATTGATGATGCTTTCTTT	.	TRBV20-1	TRBJ1-1	.
CASSQDGYTEAFF	TGCGCCAGCAGCCAAGACGGTTACACTGAAGCTTTCTTT	.	TRBV4-3	TRBJ1-1	.
CSPMWGVSYEQYF	TGCAGCCCCATGTGGGGAGTATCCTACGAGCAGTACTTC	.	TRBV20-1	TRBJ2-7	few
CSARDPARGIYGYTF	TGCAGTGCTAGAGATCCCGCCAGGGGGATCTATGGCTACACCTTC	TRBD1	TRBV20-1	TRBJ1-2	.
CASSLSGWLGEPLHF	TGTGCCAGCAGCTTGTCGGGCTGGTTGGGGGAACCCCTCCACTTT	.	TRBV5-8	TRBJ1-6	few
CASTRGTSGSDTQYF	TGTGCCAGCACCCGTGGGACTAGCGGGAGCGATACGCAGTATTTT	TRBD2	TRBV27	TRBJ2-3	.
CASSLSYRSTDTQYF	TGTGCCAGCAGTTTATCATACAGATCCACAGATACGCAGTATTTT	.	TRBV27	TRBJ2-3	.
CASSQETRREQYF	TGCGCCAGCAGCCAAGAGACTAGGCGTGAGCAGTACTTC	.	TRBV4-1	TRBJ2-7	.
CASSVAVEAFF	TGTGCCAGTAGTGTAGCCGTTGAAGCTTTCTTT	.	TRBV19	TRBJ1-1	.
CASSNSGTTNEQFF	TGTGCCAGCAGTAACTCCGGGACTACGAATGAGCAGTTCTTC	TRBD2	TRBV6-5	TRBJ2-1	.
CASSLQGLNPEAFF	TGTGCCAGCAGTTTACAGGGTTTGAATCCTGAAGCTTTCTTT	.	TRBV28	TRBJ1-1	.
CASIGPMVTEAFF	TGTGCCAGCATCGGCCCTATGGTCACTGAAGCTTTCTTT	.	TRBV2	TRBJ1-1	.
CASSYGQATNEKLFF	TGTGCCAGCAGTTACGGGCAGGCAACTAATGAAAAACTGTTTTTT	.	TRBV6-5	TRBJ1-4	.
CASTRTAPYEQYF	TGTGCCAGCACTAGGACGGCTCCCTACGAGCAGTACTTC	.	TRBV28	TRBJ2-7	once
CATSDRTSREETQYF	TGTGCCACCAGTGATCGGACTAGTCGGGAAGAGACCCAGTACTTC	TRBD2	TRBV24-1	TRBJ2-5	.
CSARGEGQGDYEQYF	TGCAGTGCTAGAGGTGAGGGACAGGGGGACTACGAGCAGTACTTC	TRBD1	TRBV20-1	TRBJ2-7	.